The 21 T cell receptor beta chains presented below share a single source sample, sequenced in a study of cytomegalovirus exposure and HLA in healthy donors. 60 Vbeta and 13 Jbeta primers were used in PCR. Assay: immunoSEQ multiplex PCR; the TCRdb copy retains only in-frame clones and omits some. Recorded here are around 210,000 clones; the top ten clones represent over 0.75%. The sample consisted of PBMCs. The source of these receptors is a woman in her 30s in good health and CMV-seropositive.

The chain links TRBV11-2 to TRBJ1-5; D gene ambiguous. The CDR3 contains 13 residues. From germline, CDR1 is SGHAT and CDR2 FQNNGV. The V gene lost 6 bases and the J gene lost 6 bases, with 12 bases spanning the gap. CDR3 DNA: TGTGCCAGCAGAGGAGGGAATGGTCAGCCCCAGCATTTT. It yields the protein CASRGGNGQPQHF.

The chain combines TRBV6-5 with TRBJ2-7, with D unclear. In germline, CDR1 is MNHEY, CDR2 SVGAGI. V was pared by 0 bases and J by 2 bases, with 8 bases between. There are 14 residues in the CDR3. Here the CDR3 DNA reads TGTGCCAGCAGTTACTCAACCAGTACCTACGAGCAGTACTTC. It specifies CASSYSTSTYEQYF.

This chain uses TRBV10-1 with TRBJ2-7; 7 bases are shared with TRBD2. Germline V lookup: CDR1 WNHNN, CDR2 SYGVQD (reference sequence). Trimming removed 7 bases from V and 6 bases from J; junction bases left unmatched: 3. This CDR3 comprises 11 residues. In DNA form, the CDR3 reads TGCGCCAGCACCGGACTAGGCGAGCAGTACTTC. This encodes CASTGLGEQYF.

The chain combines TRBV19 with TRBJ1-5; 10 bases align to TRBD1. CDR1 and CDR2 (germline): LNHDA, SQIVND (reference sequence). With 7 bases clipped from V and 2 bases from J, the junction kept 14 bases outside the gene matches. The CDR3 covers 18 residues. In DNA, the CDR3 is TGTGCCAGTAAACCGTGGGGACAGGGGCGGACGGGCAATCAGCCCCAGCATTTT. Translating it yields CASKPWGQGRTGNQPQHF.

V usage is TRBV4-2 and J usage is TRBJ1-1; D ambiguous. The ends were cut back, 1 base at V and 1 base at J, with 10 bases in the middle. The CDR3 is 15 residues long. CDR1 is LGHNA, CDR2 YNFKEQ, per germline. Here the CDR3 DNA reads TGTGCCAGCAGCCAAGGCGAGACACCGAACACTGAAGCTTTCTTT. This encodes CASSQGETPNTEAFF.

This chain uses TRBV4-1 with TRBJ2-1; D is perhaps TRBD1 (5 bases). The germline V gene has CDR1 MGHRA and CDR2 YSYEKL. There are 12 residues in the CDR3. Trimming removed 0 bases at V and 8 bases at J, with 5 bases between. The CDR3 here is CASSQEGDEQFF. The CDR3 bases are TGCGCCAGCAGCCAAGAAGGGGATGAGCAGTTCTTC.

The rearrangement joins TRBV7-6 to TRBJ2-3, with unresolved D. Between the trimmed V and J ends, which lost 2 bases and 0 bases, there was a span of 12 bases. Looked up from germline, CDR1 is SGHVS and CDR2 is FNYEAQ. CDR3 size: 16 residues. The CDR3 sequence: CASSLLGSSSTDTQYF. For the CDR3, the DNA is TGTGCCAGCAGCTTATTAGGTAGCAGTAGCACAGATACGCAGTATTTT.

The chain has TRBV2 and TRBJ2-7; 10 positions agree with TRBD1. The CDR3 contains 17 residues. The J segment lost 3 bases and the V segment lost 5 bases, leaving 13 bases of the junction unmatched. CDR1 and CDR2 from the germline V gene are SNHLY and FYNNEI. CDR3 nucleotide sequence: TGTGCCAGCAGTAGCTTTAATCGAGGGACAGGGGACTACGAGCAGTACTTC. Protein product: CASSSFNRGTGDYEQYF.

The rearrangement links TRBV7-8 to TRBJ2-3; TRBD2 matches 10 bases. The germline V gene encodes CDR1 SGHVS and CDR2 FQNEAQ. The CDR3 length is 17 residues. Trimming took 1 base from V and 4 from J; bases not matched to a gene: 8. The CDR3 spells CASSLVGSSGGSDTQYF. CDR3 DNA sequence: TGTGCCAGCAGCTTAGTTGGATCTAGCGGGGGCTCAGATACGCAGTATTTT. Complete variable domain (other parts from reference TRBV7-8 and TRBJ2-3): GAGVSQSPRYKVAKRGQDVALRCDPISGHVSLFWYQQALGQGPEFLTYFQNEAQLDKSGLPSDRFFAERPEGSVSTLKIQRTQQEDSAVYLCASSLVGSSGGSDTQYFGPGTRLTVL.

This chain links TRBV14 with TRBJ2-5; a possible D gene is TRBD2 (6 bases). This CDR3 has 15 amino acids. Germline CDR1 and CDR2: SGHDN and FVKESK. Trimming took 2 bases from V and 5 from J, leaving 15 bases between them. Here the CDR3 DNA reads TGTGCCAGCAGCCAATATTTCGGGAGTGGGGAGACCCAGTACTTC. As protein: CASSQYFGSGETQYF. Filled out from reference TRBV14 and TRBJ2-5, the complete variable domain reads EAGVTQFPSHSVIEKGQTVTLRCDPISGHDNLYWYRRVMGKEIKFLLHFVKESKQDESGMPNNRFLAERTGGTYSTLKVQPAELEDSGVYFCASSQYFGSGETQYFGPGTRLLVL.

V usage is TRBV5-1 and J usage is TRBJ2-3, with TRBD2 matching over 11 bases. Germline V lookup: CDR1 SGHRS, CDR2 YFSETQ. The CDR3 contains 16 residues. V lost 0 bases and J lost 1; bases outside the gene matches: 1. The CDR3 spells CASSLVTSGGTDTQYF. The CDR3 nucleotides read TGCGCCAGCAGCTTGGTGACTAGCGGGGGCACAGATACGCAGTATTTT.

The rearrangement links TRBV7-9 to TRBJ2-1; 8 nucleotides line up with TRBD1. Germline V gene data show CDR1 as SEHNR and CDR2 as FQNEAQ (reference sequence). The CDR3 length is 14 residues. J was trimmed by 8 bases and V by 4 bases; bases with no gene match: 7. The DNA of the CDR3 is TGTGCCAGCAGCTCGGGACAGGTGTTTCATGAGCAGTTCTTC. Protein product: CASSSGQVFHEQFF.

The chain links TRBV30 to TRBJ2-1; D gene uncertain. The V end was cut by 0 bases, the J end by 4 bases, with 16 bases between. This CDR3 comprises 16 residues. The germline gives CDR1 GTSNPN, CDR2 SVGIG (reference sequence). The CDR3: CAWSVRALGKYNEQFF. The CDR3 DNA reads as TGTGCCTGGAGTGTACGCGCTTTGGGCAAATACAATGAGCAGTTCTTC. The whole variable domain, remainder taken from reference TRBV30 and TRBJ2-1, is SQTIHQWPATLVQPVGSPLSLECTVEGTSNPNLYWYRQAAGRGLQLLFYSVGIGQISSEVPQNLSASRPQDRQFILSSKKLLLSDSGFYLCAWSVRALGKYNEQFFGPGTRLTVL.

The chain links TRBV9 to TRBJ2-3; 12 nucleotides agree with TRBD2. CDR1 is SGDLS, CDR2 YYNGEE, per germline. Trimming cost V 3 bases and J 4 bases; bases outside gene matches: 12. CDR3 length: 18 residues. CDR3 loop: CASSAPPTSGSLSDTQYF. The DNA for the CDR3 is TGTGCCAGCAGCGCCCCCCCGACTAGCGGGAGTCTTTCAGATACGCAGTATTTT.

The gene calls are TRBV11-2 and TRBJ1-2; D might be TRBD1 (6 bases). Germline V gives CDR1 SGHAT, CDR2 FQNNGV. V was shortened by 5 bases and J by 3 bases, with 10 bases between the two germline ends. The CDR3 runs 13 residues. In DNA, the CDR3 is TGTGCCAGCAGCCGGGACACCTACTATGGCTACACCTTC. This codes for CASSRDTYYGYTF.

The chain joins TRBV5-1 to TRBJ2-7, with D perhaps matching TRBD1 (6 bases). Germline values: CDR1 SGHRS, CDR2 YFSETQ. V dropped 4 bases and J dropped 7 bases, with 15 bases sitting between them. CDR3 length: 13 amino acids. This chain's CDR3 is CASSVGQTREQYF. The CDR3 nucleotides read TGCGCCAGCAGCGTAGGACAGACCCGGGAGCAGTACTTC.

V and J are TRBV29-1 and TRBJ2-1; 11 nucleotides align to TRBD2. V lost 6 bases, J lost 6 bases, and 1 base stayed unmatched. CDR1 SQVTM and CDR2 ANQGSEA come from the germline V gene. There are 12 residues in the CDR3. CDR3 DNA sequence: TGCAGCGTGACTAGCGGGACCAATGAGCAGTTCTTC. This translates into CSVTSGTNEQFF.

This chain connects TRBV19 to TRBJ2-7; TRBD1 might be the D (6 bases). From germline, CDR1 is LNHDA and CDR2 SQIVND (reference sequence). The V gene lost 4 bases and the J gene lost 3 bases, with 13 bases spanning the gap. The CDR3 contains 14 residues. Here the CDR3 reads CASSTQGQVYEQYF. The DNA of the CDR3 is TGTGCCAGTAGTACTCAGGGGCAGGTCTACGAGCAGTACTTC.

The V and J genes are TRBV13 and TRBJ2-7; 8 bases agree with TRBD1. Germline assignment: CDR1 PRHDT and CDR2 FYEKMQ (reference sequence). The CDR3 runs 16 residues. The V and J ends lost 6 bases and 2 bases, in that order; junction bases with no gene match: 12. This CDR3 reads CASSKSPAGGPYEQYF. CDR3 nucleotide sequence: TGTGCCAGCAGTAAAAGTCCTGCAGGGGGCCCCTACGAGCAGTACTTC. Complete variable domain (other parts from reference TRBV13 and TRBJ2-7): AAGVIQSPRHLIKEKRETATLKCYPIPRHDTVYWYQQGPGQDPQFLISFYEKMQSDKGSIPDRFSAQQFSDYHSELNMSSLELGDSALYFCASSKSPAGGPYEQYFGPGTRLTVT.

This rearrangement joins TRBV10-1 to TRBJ2-1; 8 bases align to TRBD2. The germline V gene encodes CDR1 WNHNN and CDR2 SYGVQD (reference sequence). V was pared by 2 bases and J by 8 bases, with 11 bases of the junction left unmatched. The CDR3 loop spans 16 amino acids. In DNA, the CDR3 is TGCGCCAGCAGTGAGACTCGGGCGGGAGGTATGGATGAGCAGTTCTTC. Translation gives CASSETRAGGMDEQFF.

The V gene is TRBV9, the J gene TRBJ1-1; the match to TRBD1 covers 7 bases. CDR1 is SGDLS, CDR2 YYNGEE, per germline. The CDR3 has 12 amino acids. Germline trimming cut 3 bases from V and 8 bases from J; bases unmatched to any gene: 4. For the CDR3, the DNA is TGTGCCAGCAGCGCCCCGGACAGGGAAGCTTTCTTT. Protein product: CASSAPDREAFF.